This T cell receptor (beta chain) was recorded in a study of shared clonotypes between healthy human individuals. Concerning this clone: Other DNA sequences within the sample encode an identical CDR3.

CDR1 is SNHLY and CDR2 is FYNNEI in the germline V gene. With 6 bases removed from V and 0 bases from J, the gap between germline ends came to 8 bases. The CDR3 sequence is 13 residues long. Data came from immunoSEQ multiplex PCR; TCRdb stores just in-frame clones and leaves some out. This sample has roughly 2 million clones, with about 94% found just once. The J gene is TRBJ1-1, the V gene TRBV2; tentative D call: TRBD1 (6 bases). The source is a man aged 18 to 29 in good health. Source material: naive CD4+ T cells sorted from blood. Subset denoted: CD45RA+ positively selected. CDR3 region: CASSGQMNTEAFF. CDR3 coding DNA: TGTGCCAGCAGCGGACAGATGAACACTGAAGCTTTCTTT. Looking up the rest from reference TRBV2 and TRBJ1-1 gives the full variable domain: EPEVTQTPSHQVTQMGQEVILRCVPISNHLYFYWYRQILGQKVEFLVSFYNNEISEKSEIFDDQFSVERPDGSNFTLKIRSTKLEDSAMYFCASSGQMNTEAFFGQGTRLTVV.